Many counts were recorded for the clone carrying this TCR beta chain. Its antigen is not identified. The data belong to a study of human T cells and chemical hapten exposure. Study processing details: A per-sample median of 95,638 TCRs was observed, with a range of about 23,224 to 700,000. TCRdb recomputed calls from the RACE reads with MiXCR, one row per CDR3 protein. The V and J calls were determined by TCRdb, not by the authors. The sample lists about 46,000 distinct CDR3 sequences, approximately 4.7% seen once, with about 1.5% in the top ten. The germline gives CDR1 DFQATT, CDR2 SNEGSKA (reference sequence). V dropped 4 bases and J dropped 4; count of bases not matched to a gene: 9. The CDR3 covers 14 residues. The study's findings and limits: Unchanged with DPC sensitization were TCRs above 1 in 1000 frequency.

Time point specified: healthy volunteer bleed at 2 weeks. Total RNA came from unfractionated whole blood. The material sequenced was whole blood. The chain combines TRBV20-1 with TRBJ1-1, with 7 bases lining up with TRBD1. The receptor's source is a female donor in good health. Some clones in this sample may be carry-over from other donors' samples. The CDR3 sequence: CSAKGQAFTTEAFF. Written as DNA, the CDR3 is TGCAGTGCTAAAGGACAGGCCTTTACCACTGAAGCTTTCTTT.